This T cell receptor (beta chain) was recovered during a study of shared clonotypes between healthy human individuals. The CDR3 runs 17 residues. Trimming took 1 base from V and 7 from J; bases not matched to a gene: 10. Looked up from germline, CDR1 is SGHRS and CDR2 is YFSETQ. Every subset's genomic DNA went evenly onto several immunoSEQ plates. The protocol was immunoSEQ multiplex PCR, while the TCRdb copy is restricted to in-frame clones and leaves out a portion. This table holds about 2.3 million clones, more than 80% found once. This receptor was identified in a man aged 18-30 years in good health. Some clones in this sample may be carry-over from other donors' samples. The sample was naive CD4+ T cells from PBMCs. Subset: CD45RA+ positively selected. This rearrangement joins TRBV5-1 to TRBJ2-2, with 10 nucleotides matching TRBD1. CDR3 loop: CASSLTLGTGVNGELFF. The CDR3 DNA sequence: TGCGCCAGCAGCTTGACGTTGGGGACAGGGGTGAACGGGGAGCTGTTTTTT.